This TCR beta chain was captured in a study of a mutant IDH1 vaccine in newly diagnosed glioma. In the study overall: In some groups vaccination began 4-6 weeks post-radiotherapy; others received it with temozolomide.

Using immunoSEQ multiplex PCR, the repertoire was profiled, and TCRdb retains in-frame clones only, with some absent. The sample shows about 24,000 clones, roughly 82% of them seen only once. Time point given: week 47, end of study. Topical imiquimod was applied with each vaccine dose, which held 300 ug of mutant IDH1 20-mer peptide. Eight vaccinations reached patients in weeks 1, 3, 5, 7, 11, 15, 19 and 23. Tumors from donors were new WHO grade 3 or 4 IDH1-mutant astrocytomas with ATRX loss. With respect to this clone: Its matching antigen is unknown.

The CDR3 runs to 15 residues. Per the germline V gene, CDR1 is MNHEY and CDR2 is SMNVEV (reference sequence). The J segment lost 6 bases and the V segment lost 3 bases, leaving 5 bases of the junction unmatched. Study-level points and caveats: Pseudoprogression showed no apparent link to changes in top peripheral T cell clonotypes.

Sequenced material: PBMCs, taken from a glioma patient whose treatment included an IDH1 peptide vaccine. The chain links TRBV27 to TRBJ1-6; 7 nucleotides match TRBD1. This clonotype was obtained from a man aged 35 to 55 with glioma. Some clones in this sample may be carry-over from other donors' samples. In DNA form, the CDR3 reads TGTGCCAGCAGTTTCTTGGGACAGTTTAATTCACCCCTCCACTTT. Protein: CASSFLGQFNSPLHF.